This is a list of T cell receptor beta chains from one sample in a study of shared clonotypes between healthy human individuals. Data came from immunoSEQ multiplex PCR; TCRdb stores just in-frame clones and leaves some out. The sample contains 1,400,000 or so clones, approximately 98.5% of which appear only once. The sequenced sample was naive CD4+ T cells sorted from blood. These receptors all stem from a young man in good health. Both conserved end residues are part of each CDR3. D genes are given only for firm matches. Clone size appears in some rows only: once, few, many, or a class for an expanded clone.

>once|TRBV11-2|-|TRBJ1-2
CASSLGEGQAKTLGYTF
TGTGCCAGCAGCTTAGGCGAGGGGCAGGCAAAAACCTTGGGCTACACCTTC
>once|TRBV19|TRBD2|TRBJ2-3
CASSQWGVAGVAGDTQYF
TGTGCCAGTAGCCAATGGGGGGTAGCGGGAGTCGCTGGAGATACGCAGTATTTT
>once|TRBV7-2|-|TRBJ1-5
CASSLRLAAGHSNQPQHF
TGTGCCAGCAGCTTAAGATTGGCGGCAGGCCATAGCAATCAGCCCCAGCATTTT
>-|TRBV29-1|-|TRBJ1-1
CSVGGTTAAFF
TGCAGCGTGGGAGGGACAACCGCAGCTTTCTTT
>-|TRBV19|-|TRBJ1-1
CASTMGVHTEAFF
TGTGCCAGTACCATGGGAGTTCACACTGAAGCTTTCTTT
>-|TRBV7-2|-|TRBJ2-1
CASSFQRNEQFF
TGTGCCAGCAGCTTCCAGCGCAATGAGCAGTTCTTC
>-|TRBV4-2|-|TRBJ1-1
CASSQPGRDTEAFF
TGTGCCAGCAGCCAACCGGGACGTGACACTGAAGCTTTCTTT
>-|TRBV7-8|-|TRBJ2-1
CATSSEQFF
TGTGCCACATCTAGTGAGCAGTTCTTC
>-|TRBV28|-|TRBJ2-1
CASIGGPLSNEQFF
TGTGCCAGCATTGGAGGCCCTCTATCCAATGAGCAGTTCTTC
>-|TRBV5-1|-|TRBJ1-4
CASSLADRNEKLFF
TGCGCCAGCAGCTTGGCTGATAGAAATGAAAAACTGTTTTTT
>-|TRBV7-6|-|TRBJ2-2
CASSLLLNTGELFF
TGTGCCAGCAGCTTACTACTGAACACCGGGGAGCTGTTTTTT
>-|TRBV6-6|TRBD1|TRBJ2-7
CASSYGATGYEQYF
TGTGCCAGCAGTTACGGCGCGACAGGGTACGAGCAGTACTTC
>-|TRBV14|-|TRBJ2-1
CASSSYPRKVKYNEQFF
TGTGCCAGCAGCTCCTACCCCAGGAAGGTGAAGTACAATGAGCAGTTCTTC
>-|TRBV9|-|TRBJ2-1
CASSVATGVRVNEQFF
TGTGCCAGCAGCGTAGCTACGGGGGTCAGGGTCAATGAGCAGTTCTTC
>-|TRBV6-4|-|TRBJ2-3
CASSDSPWGSSTDTQYF
TGTGCCAGCAGTGACTCACCTTGGGGAAGTAGCACAGATACGCAGTATTTT
>once|TRBV29-1|-|TRBJ2-1
CSVEYRVFNEQFF
TGCAGCGTTGAATATCGGGTTTTCAATGAGCAGTTCTTC
>-|TRBV19|-|TRBJ2-1
CASRKVDEQFF
TGTGCCAGTAGAAAGGTCGATGAGCAGTTCTTC
>-|TRBV27|-|TRBJ1-1
CASHTNRVNTEAFF
TGTGCCAGCCATACTAATAGGGTGAACACTGAAGCTTTCTTT
>-|TRBV30|TRBD1|TRBJ1-5
CAWSSGGGQPQHF
TGTGCCTGGAGTTCAGGGGGCGGTCAGCCCCAGCATTTT
>-|TRBV5-4|-|TRBJ1-1
CASSLGNRANTEAFF
TGTGCCAGCAGCTTGGGCAACAGGGCGAACACTGAAGCTTTCTTT
>-|TRBV18|TRBD2|TRBJ2-4
CASSPLTLSTSGSSNDIQYF
TGTGCCAGCTCACCATTAACGTTGTCGACTAGCGGGAGCAGCAACGACATTCAGTACTTC
>-|TRBV2|-|TRBJ2-5
CASSLGRQETQYF
TGTGCCAGCAGTCTTGGGAGACAAGAGACCCAGTACTTC
>-|TRBV7-9|-|TRBJ2-3
CASSLGRASTDTQYF
TGTGCCAGCAGCTTAGGACGGGCTAGCACAGATACGCAGTATTTT
>-|TRBV28|-|TRBJ2-5
CASSLPSGIQETQYF
TGTGCCAGCAGTTTACCCTCAGGGATCCAAGAGACCCAGTACTTC
>-|TRBV19|-|TRBJ2-3
CASSRGVTDTQYF
TGTGCCAGTAGTAGAGGGGTTACAGATACGCAGTATTTT
>-|TRBV5-6|TRBD2|TRBJ2-1
CASSSGTSEHNEQFF
TGTGCCAGCAGCTCCGGGACTAGCGAACACAATGAGCAGTTCTTC
>-|TRBV18|TRBD2|TRBJ2-1
CASSPGLAGYNEQFF
TGTGCCAGCTCACCGGGACTAGCGGGTTACAATGAGCAGTTCTTC
>-|TRBV29-1|TRBD1|TRBJ2-7
CSGTGTGERDEQYF
TGCAGCGGTACCGGGACAGGGGAACGCGACGAGCAGTACTTC
>-|TRBV14|TRBD1|TRBJ1-1
CASSLRTGGRTEAFF
TGTGCCAGCAGCCTTCGGACAGGGGGTAGAACTGAAGCTTTCTTT
>-|TRBV19|TRBD1|TRBJ1-5
CASTGTGNSNQPQHF
TGTGCCAGTACCGGGACAGGGAATAGCAATCAGCCCCAGCATTTT
>-|TRBV5-4|-|TRBJ2-2
CASSLRQLNTGELFF
TGTGCCAGCAGCTTAAGACAGCTGAACACCGGGGAGCTGTTTTTT
>-|TRBV27|TRBD1|TRBJ1-2
CASTAAGQARGYTF
TGTGCCAGCACCGCGGCGGGACAGGCCCGTGGCTACACCTTC
>-|TRBV18|-|TRBJ2-3
CASSPLRGQGTQYF
TGTGCCAGCTCACCATTGAGGGGTCAAGGTACGCAGTATTTT
>-|TRBV5-1|-|TRBJ2-5
CASSSPTQPRAETQYF
TGCGCCAGCAGCTCGCCTACGCAACCGCGGGCGGAGACCCAGTACTTC
>-|TRBV5-1|TRBD1|TRBJ2-7
CASGPGTGDYEQYF
TGCGCCAGCGGACCCGGGACAGGGGACTACGAGCAGTACTTC